Below are 4 T cell receptor beta chains sequenced from a single sample in a study of graft-versus-host responses after intestinal transplantation. Clones were sequenced by immunoSEQ multiplex PCR, and TCRdb holds only the in-frame ones, with some missing. The repertoire holds more than 80,000 clones, with about 89% as singletons. Antigen specificity for these receptors is unknown. The sequencing here drew on unstimulated CD4+ T cells sorted from spleen or lymph node cells, taken before intestinal transplant. Receptor source: a human donor who received an intestinal transplant.

This clone was counted once. The chain links TRBV10-2 to TRBJ2-7; 13 bases fit TRBD2. V shed 9 bases, J shed 5 bases, and the junction held 4 bases outside the gene matches. Germline CDR1 is WSHSY and CDR2 is SAAADI. CDR3 size: 13 residues. The CDR3 DNA follows: TGCGCCAGTCGGACTAGCGGGAGCGACGAGCAGTACTTC. Translation: CASRTSGSDEQYF.

The count of this clone is one. This chain connects TRBV6-5 to TRBJ1-2, with TRBD1 matching 9 bases. Germline assignment: CDR1 MNHEY and CDR2 SVGAGI. J lost 6 bases, V lost 6 bases, and 5 bases had no gene match. The CDR3 is 13 amino acids. The CDR3 region has the DNA TGTGCCAGCAGACCCGACAGGGGGAATGGCTACACCTTC. This sequence encodes CASRPDRGNGYTF.

This clone was observed a handful of times. The rearrangement links TRBV9 to TRBJ1-3; D remains unclear. CDR3 length: 14 residues. In germline, CDR1 is SGDLS, CDR2 YYNGEE. V lost 4 bases, J lost 4 bases, and 12 bases lay in between. Written as DNA, the CDR3 is TGTGCCAGCAGCACCTGGGCAGTCGGAAACACCATATATTTT. It translates to CASSTWAVGNTIYF.

The CDR3 is CATSRGGLADNEQFF. DNA for the CDR3: TGTGCCACCAGCAGGGGGGGACTAGCGGACAATGAGCAGTTCTTC. The rearrangement links TRBV15 to TRBJ2-1, with 11 bases that match TRBD2. The J segment lost 5 bases and the V segment lost 3 bases, leaving 3 bases of the junction unmatched. CDR1 is LNHNV, CDR2 YYDKDF, per germline (reference sequence). CDR3 length equals 15 residues.